This T cell receptor beta chain was obtained from a study of T cells in Graves' hyperthyroidism and ophthalmopathy. Study-wide findings and caveats: It was a median 6.5 months before onset that the model predicted ophthalmopathy.

Together with thyroid ultrasound, orbital computed tomography, serum thyroxine and TRAb, clinical symptoms were used for diagnoses. Amplification targeted TCR beta CDR3 regions from RNA transcripts. Primed by the HTBI set, a first-round RT-PCR was run on the TCR CDR3. TCRdb re-called the multiplex PCR reads through MiXCR, storing one row per CDR3 protein. The sample includes roughly 800,000 distinct CDR3 sequences, 35% to 45% of them seen just once. Germline CDR1 SNHLY, CDR2 FYNNEI. This CDR3 has 13 residues. J lost 7 bases, V lost 4 bases, and 7 bases had no gene match. In this sample, this clonotype turned up a few times. No antigen is known for it. One base away lies a much larger clone, so this may be a sequencing read error.

The sequence derives from a man aged 18 to 30 with Graves' hyperthyroidism. V gene TRBV2 combines with J gene TRBJ2-7; 7 nucleotides align to TRBD2. The material sequenced was blood. This chain's CDR3 is CASSAGLVNEQYF. The CDR3 bases are TGTGCCAGCAGTGCAGGACTAGTCAATGAGCAGTACTTC.